This passage covers 21 T cell receptor beta chains from one sample sequenced in a study of T cells after yellow fever vaccination. TCRdb redid the calling of the 5' RACE reads with MiXCR, one entry per CDR3 protein. Among about 300,000 distinct CDR3 sequences listed, 8.7% were seen once. Sequences were derived from CD4+ T cells sorted from PBMCs, sampled 5 days after the yellow fever booster vaccination. Every receptor here comes from a man younger than 35 who received the YFV17D yellow fever vaccine.

This clonotype was observed a few times. The chain joins TRBV9 to TRBJ1-1; D is undetermined. V lost 3 bases, J lost 4 bases, and 13 bases lay in between. Germline V gives CDR1 SGDLS, CDR2 YYNGEE. The CDR3 is 14 residues long. The CDR3 protein is CASSARLGSTEAFF. CDR3 DNA sequence: TGTGCCAGCAGCGCCAGACTTGGGAGCACTGAAGCTTTCTTT.

This chain joins TRBV20-1 and TRBJ2-5; D is tentatively TRBD1 or TRBD2 (6 bases each). Trimming cost V 5 bases and J 0 bases, with 13 bases left between them. This CDR3 comprises 14 residues. The germline gives CDR1 DFQATT, CDR2 SNEGSKA (reference sequence). For the CDR3, the DNA is TGCAGTGCTCCCAAGGGGGGACACCAAGAGACCCAGTACTTC. Protein sequence: CSAPKGGHQETQYF.

This clonotype was recorded many times. The CDR3 loop reads CASSPGGTKPYEQYF. The CDR3 DNA sequence: TGTGCCAGCAGCCCAGGAGGGACAAAGCCCTACGAGCAGTACTTC. The chain employs TRBV7-2 and TRBJ2-7; either TRBD1 or TRBD2 may supply D (6 bases each). Germline V lookup: CDR1 SGHTA, CDR2 FQGNSA. CDR3 length: 15 residues. V gave up 5 bases and J gave up 2 bases, with 16 bases separating them.

This clonotype was observed a few times. This chain connects TRBV7-2 to TRBJ1-5, with TRBD1 matching over 7 bases. Germline CDR1 and CDR2: SGHTA and FQGNSA. This CDR3 comprises 15 residues. V was pared by 2 bases and J by 3 bases, with 4 bases of the junction left unmatched. This CDR3 reads CASSLSGTVNQPQHF. The CDR3 DNA is TGTGCCAGCAGCTTATCCGGGACAGTCAATCAGCCCCAGCATTTT.

In its sample, this clonotype was seen many times. The chain is built from TRBV7-2 and TRBJ2-2, with D tentatively TRBD2 (6 bases). Between the trimmed V and J ends, which lost 2 bases and 2 bases, there was a span of 12 bases. Germline values: CDR1 SGHTA, CDR2 FQGNSA. The CDR3 loop spans 16 amino acids. The CDR3 protein is CASSLNGGSNTGELFF. The CDR3 region has the DNA TGTGCCAGCAGCTTAAATGGGGGGTCCAACACCGGGGAGCTGTTTTTT.

The chain couples TRBV16 to TRBJ2-1, with D tentatively TRBD1 (5 bases). The V end was cut by 4 bases, the J end by 7 bases, with 20 bases between. This CDR3 is built from 16 residues. Per germline, CDR1 KGHSY and CDR2 FQNENV. CDR3 in amino acids: CASSPTGQGSQNEQFF. The CDR3 DNA sequence: TGTGCCAGCAGCCCCACTGGGCAGGGTTCACAAAATGAGCAGTTCTTC.

The chain is built from TRBV20-1 and TRBJ2-2, with a weak D call TRBD2 (5 bases). V lost 1 base and J 6 bases, leaving 21 bases between the germline ends. Germline CDR1 reads DFQATT; CDR2 reads SNEGSKA (reference sequence). CDR3 length: 17 residues. CDR3 protein: CSARGGRPHGGAGELFF. For the CDR3, the DNA is TGCAGTGCTAGAGGAGGCAGGCCACACGGAGGTGCCGGGGAGCTGTTTTTT.

This clonotype has only a few counts. The V gene is TRBV4-1, the J gene TRBJ1-3; TRBD1 might be the D (5 bases). V shed 5 bases and J shed 0 bases, with 14 bases lying between them. The length of the CDR3 is 16 residues. Germline CDR1 is MGHRA and CDR2 is YSYEKL. The CDR3 DNA sequence: TGCGCCAGCAGCTCAGGGAGGGCGCTCTCTGGAAACACCATATATTTT. Residues: CASSSGRALSGNTIYF.

This chain connects TRBV10-3 to TRBJ1-1, with unresolved D. V gave up 4 bases and J gave up 1 base, with 16 bases separating them. CDR1 and CDR2 (germline): ENHRY, SYGVKD. CDR3 length: 16 amino acids. CDR3 DNA: TGTGCCATCAGTGTAAATGGGAGACTTAGGAACACTGAAGCTTTCTTT. It specifies CAISVNGRLRNTEAFF.

This clonotype came up a few times. The rearrangement links TRBV7-2 to TRBJ2-3; TRBD1 matches at 10 bases. CDR1 and CDR2 from the germline V gene are SGHTA and FQGNSA. The CDR3 sequence is 15 residues long. Unmatched junction bases numbered 6, after V lost 4 bases and J lost 5 bases. CDR3 coding DNA: TGTGCCAGCAGCTCTGACAGGGGGCCGGGAGATACGCAGTATTTT. As protein: CASSSDRGPGDTQYF.

Concerning this clonotype itself: It may be a read error: a sequence one base away is much more abundant. The chain has TRBV27 and TRBJ2-5; possibly TRBD1 for D (6 bases). This CDR3 is 14 amino acids long. Between the trimmed V and J ends, which lost 5 bases and 2 bases, there was a span of 12 bases. Germline V gene lookup returns CDR1 MNHEY and CDR2 SMNVEV (reference sequence). The CDR3 spells CASSPIRGQETQYF. The DNA for the CDR3 is TGTGCCAGCAGTCCCATAAGGGGGCAAGAGACCCAGTACTTC.

This chain joins TRBV5-5 and TRBJ1-5; D may be TRBD1 (6 bases). CDR1 SGHKS and CDR2 YYEKEE come from the germline V gene (reference sequence). CDR3 length: 17 amino acids. The V end was cut by 7 bases, the J end by 7 bases, with 27 bases between. CDR3 protein: CASCWMGVGGSGQPQHF. For the CDR3, the DNA is TGTGCCAGCTGCTGGATGGGAGTGGGGGGCTCAGGGCAGCCCCAGCATTTT.

V is TRBV2 and J is TRBJ2-2; D gene ambiguous. Deletions cut 2 bases from V and 0 bases from J, with 10 bases between. The length of the CDR3 is 16 residues. Germline V gives CDR1 SNHLY, CDR2 FYNNEI. CDR3 DNA: TGTGCCAGCAGTGAAAATGGAGCCCCGAACACCGGGGAGCTGTTTTTT. It is translated as CASSENGAPNTGELFF.

This clonotype was seen at least ten times. The V gene is TRBV27, the J gene TRBJ2-7, with a possible D match to TRBD2 (7 bases). The V and J ends lost 5 bases and 0 bases respectively, with 17 bases between them. The CDR3 has 16 amino acids. CDR1 is MNHEY, CDR2 SMNVEV, per germline (reference sequence). The CDR3 protein is CASSQPGGPGSYEQYV. The CDR3 DNA follows: TGTGCCAGCAGTCAACCCGGGGGGCCGGGCTCCTACGAGCAGTACGTC.

This clonotype was recorded at least ten times. The chain carries TRBV3-1 and TRBJ1-4; D might be TRBD1 (5 bases). The CDR3 contains 15 residues. Trimming shortened V by 3 bases and J by 4 bases, and 12 bases separated the two germline ends. CDR1 and CDR2 (germline): LGHDT, YNNKEL (reference sequence). CDR3 residues: CASSQNRGINEKLFF. CDR3 DNA: TGTGCCAGCAGCCAGAATCGGGGCATTAATGAAAAACTGTTTTTT.

In this sample, this clonotype turned up a few times. The chain links TRBV4-1 to TRBJ1-4, with D maybe TRBD1 (6 bases). V was shortened by 4 bases and J by 7 bases, with 16 bases between the two germline ends. This CDR3 region has 15 residues. Germline V gene data show CDR1 as MGHRA and CDR2 as YSYEKL. The CDR3: CASSRRTEGVEKLFF. The CDR3 DNA follows: TGCGCCAGCAGCCGTCGGACAGAGGGGGTTGAAAAACTGTTTTTT.

The chain combines TRBV6-7 with TRBJ1-6, with 7 bases aligning to TRBD1. TRBV6-7 is an open reading frame whose function is uncertain. J was trimmed by 9 bases and V by 6 bases; bases with no gene match: 11. The CDR3 is made up of 15 amino acids. Written as DNA, the CDR3 is TGTGCCAGCAGAGGAGGGACAGTGGCGCCTTCACCCCTCCACTTT. The encoded protein is CASRGGTVAPSPLHF.

This clonotype was counted ten times or more. The chain carries TRBV7-2 and TRBJ1-1; TRBD1 matches at 8 bases. V lost 4 bases to trimming and J lost 5 bases; unmatched junction nucleotides: 6. The V gene's germline CDR1 is SGHTA and CDR2 FQGNSA. CDR3 size: 14 residues. The CDR3 here is CASSSYRGWTEAFF. The CDR3, as DNA: TGTGCCAGCAGCTCCTACAGGGGGTGGACTGAAGCTTTCTTT.

The J gene is TRBJ1-1, the V gene TRBV6-5; TRBD1 agrees at 9 bases. The CDR3 spans 14 residues. The V and J ends lost 6 bases and 7 bases, in that order; junction bases with no gene match: 9. CDR1 and CDR2 (germline): MNHEY, SVGAGI. The DNA for the CDR3 is TGTGCCAGCAGGCCGGGACAGGGTACTAATGAAGCTTTCTTT. Protein sequence: CASRPGQGTNEAFF.

This clonotype appeared once. The CDR3 sequence: CASSIDATGSYNSPLHF. The CDR3 DNA reads TGTGCCAGTAGTATAGATGCGACAGGCTCCTATAATTCACCCCTCCACTTT. The chain uses TRBV19 and TRBJ1-6; D perhaps matches TRBD1 (6 bases). The CDR3 has 17 residues. Trimming left V 0 bases short and J 0 bases short, with 9 bases between. In germline, CDR1 is LNHDA, CDR2 SQIVND (reference sequence). Full variable domain (remainder filled in from reference TRBV19 and TRBJ1-6): DGGITQSPKYLFRKEGQNVTLSCEQNLNHDAMYWYRQDPGQGLRLIYYSQIVNDFQKGDIAEGYSVSREKKESFPLTVTSAQKNPTAFYLCASSIDATGSYNSPLHFGNGTRLTVT.

The rearrangement uses TRBV18 and TRBJ1-1; possibly TRBD1 for D (6 bases). V was shortened by 6 bases and J by 0 bases, with 17 bases between the two germline ends. Germline V gene lookup returns CDR1 KGHSH and CDR2 LQKENI. This CDR3 is built from 16 residues. The CDR3 coding sequence is TGTGCCAGCTCCCTCCTCGACGGGGGGCTGAACACTGAAGCTTTCTTT. Protein product: CASSLLDGGLNTEAFF.